Presented here are 31 T cell receptor beta chains from one specimen sequenced in a study of regulatory T cells in long-lasting Graves disease (dated by TCRdb to the early 2020s). Reading the label with the study, this specimen's time point is: newly diagnosed GD, antithyroid drugs for less than 3 months. For both TCR sequencing and RNA sequencing, RNA was extracted from PBMCs using TRIzol. The method behind the library was multiplex PCR. Sequencing relied on an Illumina HiSeq 4000. TCR beta libraries were built with iRepertoire HTBI primers and Arm-PCR amplification of CDR3 regions. TCRdb reanalyzed the raw reads on its own, using fastp at Q25 for trimming and MiXCR for clone calling, and kept in-frame beta chains. Rows matching on CDR3 protein sequence are summarized as one entry with the most common DNA and genes. In all, the sample holds 450,000 to 600,000 distinct CDR3 sequences, and around an eighth of those were seen once. The top ten constitute roughly 10% of the sample.

The same specimen was also included in a second study, on T cells in Graves' hyperthyroidism and ophthalmopathy.

Here the sequenced sample was peripheral blood mononuclear cells (PBMCs), taken at new diagnosis, from a patient treated with antithyroid drugs. These receptors were collected from a man aged 25 to 40 with Graves disease. Donor details come from another sample of the same person, matched by shared clones.

Details on this clonotype: The junction shows a germline mismatch at one end, possibly a read error. The chain links TRBV7-7 to TRBJ2-5, with D perhaps assigned TRBD1 or TRBD2 (6 bases each). The CDR3 is made up of 15 amino acids. Looked up from germline, CDR1 is SSHAT and CDR2 is FNYEAQ (reference sequence). The DNA for the CDR3 is TGTGCTAGCACCCAAACAGGGACGGGGGTGGAGACCCAGTACTTC. Protein sequence: CASTQTGTGVETQYF.

This clonotype was observed at least ten times. CDR3 DNA sequence: TGTGCCAGCAAACAGGGACTTTACGAGCAGTACTTC. Translated, it gives CASKQGLYEQYF. The V and J genes are TRBV12-3 or TRBV12-4 and TRBJ2-7; D tentatively reads TRBD1 or TRBD2 (6 bases each). The V gene lost 7 bases and the J gene lost 4 bases, with 11 bases spanning the gap. CDR3 length: 12 residues.

The V and J genes are TRBV5-1 and TRBJ2-1; D is possibly TRBD2 (5 bases). The CDR3 loop spans 13 amino acids. V lost 3 bases and J lost 8, with 12 bases in between. Germline V gene data show CDR1 as SGHRS and CDR2 as YFSETQ. CDR3 sequence (DNA): TGCGCCAGCAGCTCGGGATCTGGCTATGAGCAGTTCTTC. It yields the protein CASSSGSGYEQFF. Filled out from reference TRBV5-1 and TRBJ2-1, the complete variable domain reads KAGVTQTPRYLIKTRGQQVTLSCSPISGHRSVSWYQQTPGQGLQFLFEYFSETQRNKGNFPGRFSGRQFSNSRSEMNVSTLELGDSALYLCASSSGSGYEQFFGPGTRLTVL.

The J gene is TRBJ2-5, the V gene TRBV20-1; a possible D gene is TRBD2 (6 bases). V dropped 8 bases and J dropped 5 bases, with 18 bases sitting between them. CDR1 and CDR2 from the germline V gene are DFQATT and SNEGSKA (reference sequence). This CDR3 is 13 amino acids long. CDR3 sequence: CSPGVGGGETQYF. CDR3 in DNA: TGCAGTCCCGGGGTGGGGGGAGGTGAGACCCAGTACTTC.

This clonotype has ten or more counts. V gene TRBV2 combines with J gene TRBJ2-3, with 9 positions matching TRBD1. V was pared by 2 bases and J by 5 bases, with 8 bases of the junction left unmatched. The CDR3 is 16 residues long. Germline V lookup: CDR1 SNHLY, CDR2 FYNNEI. CDR3 region: CASSEITGGALDTQYF. The DNA for the CDR3 is TGTGCCAGCAGTGAAATTACAGGGGGCGCGTTAGATACGCAGTATTTT. The full variable domain, with the rest looked up from reference TRBV2 and TRBJ2-3, is EPEVTQTPSHQVTQMGQEVILRCVPISNHLYFYWYRQILGQKVEFLVSFYNNEISEKSEIFDDQFSVERPDGSNFTLKIRSTKLEDSAMYFCASSEITGGALDTQYFGPGTRLTVL.

The J gene is TRBJ2-2, the V gene TRBV6-1; 11 bases fit TRBD2. V lost 10 bases and J lost 6; bases outside the gene matches: 10. Germline assignment: CDR1 MNHNS and CDR2 SASEGT. The CDR3 totals 15 residues. The CDR3 DNA is TGTGCCACCAAGACTAGCGGGACAGTAGCCGGGGAGCTGTTTTTT. This codes for CATKTSGTVAGELFF.

Remarks on this clonotype: With a much larger clone just one base away, this may be a read error. The chain combines TRBV13 with TRBJ2-7, with TRBD2 matching 12 bases. The CDR3 has 15 amino acids. Looked up from germline, CDR1 is PRHDT and CDR2 is FYEKMQ (reference sequence). The trim removed 5 bases at V and 5 bases at J, leaving 7 bases unmatched. The CDR3 region is CASSLTSGSRDEQYF. CDR3 in DNA: TGTGCCAGCAGCCTGACTAGCGGGAGTAGGGACGAGCAGTACTTC.

CDR3 region: CAGTSGTDGANVLTF. In DNA, the CDR3 is TGTGCCGGGACTAGCGGGACGGATGGGGCCAACGTCCTGACTTTC. The rearrangement joins TRBV2 to TRBJ2-6; 13 bases agree with TRBD2. Germline values: CDR1 SNHLY, CDR2 FYNNEI. This CDR3 has 15 residues. V trimming: 11 bases; J trimming: 3 bases; junction bases outside the gene matches: 4. Together with reference TRBV2 and TRBJ2-6, the CDR3 gives the full variable domain: EPEVTQTPSHQVTQMGQEVILRCVPISNHLYFYWYRQILGQKVEFLVSFYNNEISEKSEIFDDQFSVERPDGSNFTLKIRSTKLEDSAMYFCAGTSGTDGANVLTFGAGSRLTVL.

This chain uses TRBV7-9 with TRBJ1-1; D unresolved. In germline, CDR1 is SEHNR, CDR2 FQNEAQ (reference sequence). The CDR3 contains 15 residues. V lost 1 base to trimming and J lost 5 bases, with 14 bases between them. DNA of the CDR3: TGTGCCAGCAGCTTAGGTTCGGTGTTGGGTACTGAAGCTTTCTTT. Translated, it gives CASSLGSVLGTEAFF.

This clonotype has at least ten counts. The chain has TRBV29-1 and TRBJ1-1; D is unclear. Germline assignment: CDR1 SQVTM and CDR2 ANQGSEA. V gave up 7 bases and J gave up 1 base, with 4 bases separating them. The CDR3 runs 10 residues. The CDR3 protein is CSARNTEAFF. The CDR3 nucleotides are TGCAGCGCCAGGAACACTGAAGCTTTCTTT.

This clonotype was recorded a few times. The V gene is TRBV6-2 or TRBV6-3, the J gene TRBJ2-5, with D perhaps TRBD1 (5 bases). CDR1 and CDR2 from the germline V gene are MNHEY and SVGEGT. There are 16 residues in the CDR3. V was cut by 5 bases and J by 2 bases, with 18 bases left in between. CDR3 residues: CASSDSQHGNQETQYF. The DNA for the CDR3 is TGTGCCAGCAGTGACAGTCAGCACGGTAATCAAGAGACCCAGTACTTC.

J is TRBJ2-3 and V is TRBV9, with 8 bases aligning to TRBD2. V shed 1 base, J shed 4 bases, and the junction held 8 bases outside the gene matches. Germline-derived CDR1 and CDR2 are SGDLS and YYNGEE. The CDR3 covers 16 residues. The DNA for the CDR3 is TGTGCCAGCAGCGTAACGGGAGGGCCTAGAGCAGATACGCAGTATTTT. It is translated as CASSVTGGPRADTQYF.

The CDR3: CASSAGRTAATNEKLFF. The CDR3 DNA reads as TGTGCCAGCAGCGCGGGACGGACAGCAGCAACTAATGAAAAACTGTTTTTT. The chain carries TRBV9 and TRBJ1-4, with D tentatively TRBD1 (6 bases). The CDR3 consists of 17 residues. Trimming took 3 bases from V and 0 from J, leaving 15 bases between them. The germline gives CDR1 SGDLS, CDR2 YYNGEE.

V and J are TRBV6-1 and TRBJ2-6; D call uncertain. V was cut by 8 bases and J by 0 bases, with 17 bases left in between. The CDR3 consists of 17 residues. Germline assignment: CDR1 MNHNS and CDR2 SASEGT. CDR3 sequence reads: CASATLIDLSGANVLTF. The CDR3 coding sequence is TGTGCCAGCGCAACCCTAATCGATCTCTCTGGGGCCAACGTCCTGACTTTC.

The chain combines TRBV4-2 with TRBJ2-3; the D call may be TRBD1 or TRBD2 (5 bases each). CDR1 and CDR2 from the germline V gene are LGHNA and YNFKEQ. CDR3 size: 16 residues. Trimming cost V 4 bases and J 2 bases, with 16 bases left between them. Here the CDR3 DNA reads TGTGCCAGCAGCCCCCAAGAGGGGCTACACACAGATACGCAGTATTTT. Residues: CASSPQEGLHTDTQYF.

This clonotype was found many times. J is TRBJ1-2 and V is TRBV12-3 or TRBV12-4; the D gene is possibly TRBD1 (6 bases). This CDR3 region has 16 residues. V dropped 3 bases and J dropped 5 bases, with 19 bases sitting between them. The CDR3 loop is CASSFRQGPSGYGYTF. The CDR3 bases are TGTGCCAGCAGTTTCAGGCAGGGGCCCTCTGGGTATGGCTACACCTTC.

This rearrangement joins TRBV20-1 to TRBJ2-1; 11 positions match TRBD2. This CDR3 spans 17 amino acids. With V trimmed by 0 bases and J by 6 bases, 10 bases remained unmatched. Germline CDR1 reads DFQATT; CDR2 reads SNEGSKA (reference sequence). CDR3 sequence: CSARDFSGRAGLNEQFF. DNA for the CDR3: TGCAGTGCTAGAGATTTTAGCGGGAGGGCGGGACTCAATGAGCAGTTCTTC.

This clonotype was observed many times. The chain is built from TRBV30 and TRBJ2-7; D possibly corresponds to TRBD2 (6 bases). Germline loops: CDR1 GTSNPN, CDR2 SVGIG (reference sequence). The CDR3 has 13 residues. The V end lost 2 bases, the J end lost 3 bases, and 11 bases lay between the germline ends. CDR3 DNA sequence: TGTGCCTGGAGTACCACGGGGGTCTACGAGCAGTACTTC. It specifies CAWSTTGVYEQYF.

This clonotype has a single count. One junction end does not reproduce the germline sequence, and a read error may be involved. The V call is TRBV11-2, the J call TRBJ1-3, with 10 bases aligning to TRBD1. Per germline, CDR1 SGHAT and CDR2 FQNNGV. The CDR3 is made up of 16 amino acids. This CDR3 is CASSPLWTGGGNTIYF. DNA of the CDR3: TGCGCCAGCAGCCCTCTCTGGACAGGGGGTGGAAACACCATATATTTT.

The V and J genes are TRBV4-1 and TRBJ2-3; 8 bases fit TRBD2. From germline, CDR1 is MGHRA and CDR2 YSYEKL. CDR3 size: 14 residues. V trimming: 4 bases; J trimming: 4 bases; junction bases outside the gene matches: 4. CDR3 protein: CASSPAAGADTQYF. For the CDR3, the DNA is TGCGCCAGCAGCCCGGCAGCGGGAGCAGATACGCAGTATTTT.

V usage is TRBV20-1 and J usage is TRBJ2-6; no clear D. Germline CDR1 DFQATT, CDR2 SNEGSKA (reference sequence). The CDR3 runs to 16 residues. With 3 bases removed from V and 0 bases from J, the gap between germline ends came to 12 bases. CDR3 region: CSARGGRSSGANVLTF. The CDR3 DNA reads TGCAGTGCTAGGGGCGGACGGAGCTCTGGGGCCAACGTCCTGACTTTC.

This clonotype came up a few times. The chain employs TRBV25-1 and TRBJ2-2; the match to TRBD2 covers 8 bases. Per the germline V gene, CDR1 is MGHDK and CDR2 is SYGVNS. The V and J ends lost 5 bases and 5 bases, in that order; junction bases with no gene match: 7. The CDR3 covers 15 residues. In nucleotides, the CDR3 is TGTGCCAGCAGTCTGACGGGAGGGTGGACCGGGGAGCTGTTTTTT. Its translation: CASSLTGGWTGELFF. The entire variable domain, with the rest obtained from reference TRBV25-1 and TRBJ2-2, is as follows: EADIYQTPRYLVIGTGKKITLECSQTMGHDKMYWYQQDPGMELHLIHYSYGVNSTEKGDLSSESTVSRIRTEHFPLTLESARPSHTSQYLCASSLTGGWTGELFFGEGSRLTVL.

Turning to this clonotype: A read error is possible here, since a much larger clone lies one base away. The genes are TRBV12-3 or TRBV12-4 and TRBJ2-1; 8 positions agree with TRBD1. The V gene end was trimmed by 3 bases and the J gene end by 4 bases; junction bases not matched to a gene: 5. The length of the CDR3 is 15 residues. The CDR3 DNA reads as TGTGCCAGCAGTTTCGGCACAGGGGGGTACAATGAGCAGTTCTTC. As protein: CASSFGTGGYNEQFF.

Of note for this clonotype: Since a far larger clone is one base different, this is likely a read error. The chain combines TRBV20-1 with TRBJ2-7; 7 bases map to TRBD2. J was trimmed by 7 bases and V by 3 bases; bases with no gene match: 12. CDR1 is DFQATT and CDR2 is SNEGSKA in the germline V gene (reference sequence). This CDR3 is 14 amino acids long. This chain's CDR3 is CSARTALGGNEQYF. The CDR3 DNA is TGCAGTGCTAGGACAGCATTGGGGGGGAATGAGCAGTACTTC.

This clonotype was recorded at least ten times. CDR3 DNA: TGTGCCAGCAGTTACCTGGGGGGGGACACCGGGGAGCTGTTTTTT. This translates into CASSYLGGDTGELFF. The V call is TRBV6-2 or TRBV6-3, the J call TRBJ2-2; 7 bases agree with TRBD2. The V gene's germline CDR1 is MNHEY and CDR2 SVGEGT. V was pared by 2 bases and J by 3 bases, with 3 bases of the junction left unmatched. There are 15 residues in the CDR3.

This clonotype was seen more than once but under ten times. This chain links TRBV20-1 with TRBJ2-7, with 8 bases aligning to TRBD2. This CDR3 is 13 amino acids long. V was clipped by 4 bases and J by 4 bases; unmatched bases: 6. Looked up from germline, CDR1 is DFQATT and CDR2 is SNEGSKA (reference sequence). CDR3 nucleotide sequence: TGCAGTGCTAAAAGCGGGAGTTCTTACGAGCAGTACTTC. This encodes CSAKSGSSYEQYF.

The sample holds a few counts of this clonotype. The chain joins TRBV7-9 to TRBJ2-1; TRBD2 aligns across 7 bases. The CDR3 length is 15 residues. With V trimmed by 1 base and J by 9 bases, 9 bases remained unmatched. Germline V gene data show CDR1 as SEHNR and CDR2 as FQNEAQ (reference sequence). This CDR3 reads CASSLGGRARFEQFF. CDR3 nucleotide sequence: TGTGCCAGCAGCTTAGGAGGGAGGGCCCGCTTTGAGCAGTTCTTC.

Comment on this clonotype: A much larger clonotype is one base distant, so this may be a read error. The conserved phenylalanine or tryptophan normally closing the CDR3 is absent here, so this likely arose from a read error. The chain joins TRBV7-2 to TRBJ2-1, with no clear D. There are 16 residues in the CDR3. Germline CDR1 is SGHTA and CDR2 is FQGNSA. V shed 3 bases and J shed 0 bases, with 12 bases lying between them. The CDR3 sequence is CASSFLVSSSYNEQFL. CDR3 bases: TGTGCCAGCAGCTTTTTAGTATCAAGCTCCTACAATGAGCAGTTCCTC.

This clonotype was detected ten times or more. V and J are TRBV20-1 and TRBJ2-1, with 10 bases fitting TRBD2. The CDR3 has 19 residues. J lost 1 base, V lost 0 bases, and 12 bases had no gene match. Looked up from germline, CDR1 is DFQATT and CDR2 is SNEGSKA (reference sequence). The CDR3 sequence is CSARDPELAGVGSYNEQFF. The CDR3 DNA follows: TGCAGTGCTAGAGATCCGGAGCTAGCGGGAGTTGGGTCCTACAATGAGCAGTTCTTC.

This clonotype has a count of ten or more. The chain links TRBV6-2 or TRBV6-3 to TRBJ1-1; D is unresolved. V was cut by 5 bases and J by 0 bases, with 13 bases left in between. The CDR3 is 15 residues long. Looked up from germline, CDR1 is MNHEY and CDR2 is SVGEGT. The CDR3 sequence is CASSEQNSMNTEAFF. The DNA for the CDR3 is TGTGCCAGCAGTGAACAGAACTCCATGAACACTGAAGCTTTCTTT.

This clonotype occurred a few times. The chain couples TRBV6-2 or TRBV6-3 to TRBJ2-2; 8 bases line up with TRBD2. The germline CDR1 and CDR2 sequences are MNHEY and SVGEGT. V was pared by 6 bases and J by 3 bases, with 9 bases of the junction left unmatched. The CDR3 contains 16 residues. CDR3 bases: TGTGCCAGCAGACCCACGGGGGGGGGCGACACCGGGGAGCTGTTTTTT. This encodes CASRPTGGGDTGELFF.